A single sample gave rise to the 8 T cell receptor beta chains below, sequenced in a study of blood T cell repertoires in COVID-19. Using immunoSEQ multiplex PCR, the repertoire was profiled, and TCRdb retains in-frame clones only, with some absent. The table shows approximately 210,000 clones, with 89% occurring only once. Sequencing input: PBMCs or T cells enriched from blood (not recorded which). Receptors originate from a woman under 30 who had recovered from COVID-19.

This rearrangement joins TRBV30 to TRBJ1-1; no reliable D call. The CDR3 is 12 residues long. The V end was cut by 4 bases, the J end by 4 bases, with 10 bases between. Germline loops: CDR1 GTSNPN, CDR2 SVGIG (reference sequence). Written as DNA, the CDR3 is TGTGCCTGGAATCCCTTTCGCACTGAAGCTTTCTTT. Its translation is CAWNPFRTEAFF.

This chain uses TRBV28 with TRBJ2-6; no firm D call. Trimming took 5 bases from V and 0 from J, leaving 5 bases between them. CDR3 length: 14 residues. From germline, CDR1 is MDHEN and CDR2 SYDVKM. The DNA of the CDR3 is TGTGCCAGCAGTAAGAGCTCTGGGGCCAACGTCCTGACTTTC. It specifies CASSKSSGANVLTF.

The chain carries TRBV7-9 and TRBJ1-4; perhaps TRBD1 as D (5 bases). The germline V gene has CDR1 SEHNR and CDR2 FQNEAQ (reference sequence). The CDR3 consists of 15 residues. Trimming removed 4 bases from V and 5 bases from J, with 14 bases in between. DNA of the CDR3: TGTGCCAGCAGCTACCTCGGGACTCAGAATGAAAAACTGTTTTTT. As protein: CASSYLGTQNEKLFF.

This clone was counted once. The chain carries TRBV11-2 and TRBJ2-1, with 11 bases aligning to TRBD2. The germline V gene has CDR1 SGHAT and CDR2 FQNNGV. The CDR3 is 17 residues long. Trimming at V came to 4 bases and at J to 0 bases, leaving 5 bases not matched to a gene. The CDR3 protein is CASSSLAGGSSYNEQFF. The CDR3, as DNA: TGTGCCAGCAGCTCGTTAGCGGGGGGGAGCTCCTACAATGAGCAGTTCTTC.

This chain links TRBV30 with TRBJ1-6; D remains unclear. V was pared by 0 bases and J by 10 bases, with 10 bases between. CDR3 length equals 13 residues. Germline V gene data show CDR1 as GTSNPN and CDR2 as SVGIG (reference sequence). As DNA, the CDR3 is TGTGCCTGGAGTGTAAAAAGGAGCTCACCCCTCCACTTT. Its translation is CAWSVKRSSPLHF.

Of note for this clone: In the same sample, other DNA sequences code for this CDR3. J is TRBJ1-1 and V is TRBV19; unclear D gene. Looked up from germline, CDR1 is LNHDA and CDR2 is SQIVND (reference sequence). This CDR3 spans 13 amino acids. V lost 2 bases to trimming and J lost 0 bases, with 4 bases between them. In nucleotides, the CDR3 is TGTGCCAGTAGTATATCAGTGAACACTGAAGCTTTCTTT. This codes for CASSISVNTEAFF.

This clone was seen a single time. V is TRBV14 and J is TRBJ1-6, with a weak D call TRBD1 (5 bases). Deletions cut 4 bases from V and 9 bases from J, with 19 bases between. This CDR3 contains 16 residues. Germline values: CDR1 SGHDN, CDR2 FVKESK. The CDR3 here is CASSPGWGGSGSPLHF. The CDR3 nucleotides read TGTGCCAGCAGCCCAGGGTGGGGGGGTAGTGGTTCACCCCTCCACTTT.

The chain has TRBV18 and TRBJ1-5; TRBD1 aligns across 8 bases. Trimming removed 6 bases from V and 1 base from J; junction bases left unmatched: 5. The CDR3 has 15 amino acids. Germline V gene data show CDR1 as KGHSH and CDR2 as LQKENI. The CDR3 loop reads CASSQGAQSNQPQHF. CDR3 coding DNA: TGTGCCAGCTCGCAGGGGGCGCAGAGCAATCAGCCCCAGCATTTT.